A selection of T cell receptor beta chains follows, all from one sample in a study of T cell responses to AZD1222 COVID-19 vaccine. The assay was immunoSEQ multiplex PCR, and TCRdb's table has in-frame clones only and misses some. The table includes 100,000 to 150,000 clones, 92% detected once. Sequences were derived from peripheral blood, sampled 28 days after the second AZD1222 dose. The source of these receptors is an adult who received the AZD1222 COVID-19 vaccine. Each CDR3 is given with its conserved first and last residue. A D gene is named only where the DNA matches it firmly. The size field is filled for only some rows; it gives once, few, many or a size class.

abundance	d_gene	j_gene	v_gene	CDR3aa	CDR3nt
.	.	TRBJ2-5	TRBV6-2/TRBV6-3	CASSSIRGTQYF	TGTGCCAGCAGCAGCATCAGGGGGACCCAGTACTTC
once	.	TRBJ2-2	TRBV9	CASSGSGLAGELFF	TGTGCCAGCAGCGGCTCAGGGTTAGCCGGGGAGCTGTTTTTT
.	.	TRBJ1-2	TRBV6-5	CASSSRVSGYTF	TGTGCCAGCAGTTCGCGGGTGTCCGGCTACACCTTC
.	.	TRBJ1-1	TRBV7-3	CASSTQPGRVGTEAFF	TGTGCCAGCAGCACTCAACCGGGACGCGTGGGCACTGAAGCTTTCTTT
.	.	TRBJ1-1	TRBV7-3	CASSSTGQTEAFF	TGTGCCAGCAGCTCCACAGGGCAAACTGAAGCTTTCTTT
few	TRBD2	TRBJ2-1	TRBV19	CASQSWTSLNNEQFF	TGTGCCAGTCAAAGTTGGACTAGCCTGAACAATGAGCAGTTCTTC
.	TRBD1	TRBJ1-2	TRBV18	CASSPEGQGTGYTF	TGTGCCAGCTCACCAGAGGGACAGGGTACTGGCTACACCTTC
.	TRBD1	TRBJ1-6	TRBV12-3/TRBV12-4	CASTGQHNSPLHF	TGTGCCAGCACGGGACAGCATAATTCACCCCTCCACTTT
.	.	TRBJ1-2	TRBV12-3/TRBV12-4	CASSLWISYGYTF	TGTGCCAGCAGTTTATGGATTTCCTATGGCTACACCTTC
.	.	TRBJ2-7	TRBV10-1	CASNWTTTYEQYF	TGCGCCAGCAATTGGACTACCACCTACGAGCAGTACTTC
few	TRBD1	TRBJ1-1	TRBV30	CAWSAGGNTEAFF	TGTGCCTGGAGTGCAGGGGGGAACACTGAAGCTTTCTTT
.	.	TRBJ2-5	TRBV9	CASSVVGTIQETQYF	TGTGCCAGCAGCGTAGTGGGTACTATTCAAGAGACCCAGTACTTC